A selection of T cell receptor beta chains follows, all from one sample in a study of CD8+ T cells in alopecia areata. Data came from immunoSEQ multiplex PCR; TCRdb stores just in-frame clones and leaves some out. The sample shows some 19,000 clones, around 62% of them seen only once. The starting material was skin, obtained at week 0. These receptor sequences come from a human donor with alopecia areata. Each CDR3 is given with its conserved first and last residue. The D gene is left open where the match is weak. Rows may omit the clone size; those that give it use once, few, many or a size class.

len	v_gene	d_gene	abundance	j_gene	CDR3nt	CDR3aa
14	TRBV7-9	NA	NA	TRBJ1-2	TGTGCCAGCAGCTTCCCCGAGAAACACTATGGCTACACCTTC	CASSFPEKHYGYTF
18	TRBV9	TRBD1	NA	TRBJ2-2	TGTGCCAGCAGCGTAGACCGGGACAGAATTCCGAACACCGGGGAGCTGTTTTTT	CASSVDRDRIPNTGELFF
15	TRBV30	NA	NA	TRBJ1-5	TGTGCCTGGAGTGTACCCGGCAGGTCGGCTCAGCCCCAGCATTTT	CAWSVPGRSAQPQHF
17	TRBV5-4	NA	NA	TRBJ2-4	TGTGCCAGCAGCCTCGAGGGCAGGGGCGAATCCAAAAACATTCAGTACTTC	CASSLEGRGESKNIQYF
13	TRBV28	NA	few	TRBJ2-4	TGTGCCAGCAGTTTTGGGGGGAGAAACATTCAGTACTTC	CASSFGGRNIQYF
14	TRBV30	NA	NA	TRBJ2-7	TGTGCCTGGACAGAGAGCAGGCTTCCCTACGAGCAGTACTTC	CAWTESRLPYEQYF
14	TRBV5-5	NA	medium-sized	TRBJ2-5	TGTGCCAGCAGCCTCGGGGTAAGGGAAGAGACCCAGTACTTC	CASSLGVREETQYF
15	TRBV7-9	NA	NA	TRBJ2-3	TGTGCCAGCAGTCCCGCGCTGGGTTTCACAGATACGCAGTATTTT	CASSPALGFTDTQYF
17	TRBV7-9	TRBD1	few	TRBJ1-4	TGTGCCAGCAGCCCAGACCGGGACAGGGTTGCGGCTGAAAAACTGTTTTTT	CASSPDRDRVAAEKLFF
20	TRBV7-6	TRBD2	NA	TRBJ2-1	TGTGCCAGCAGCTTAGATACTAGCGGGGGGGCCAGTATCCCCTACAATGAGCAGTTCTTC	CASSLDTSGGASIPYNEQFF
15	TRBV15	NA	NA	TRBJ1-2	TGTGCCACCAGCAGTGCAGATTCCTCTAACTATGGCTACACCTTC	CATSSADSSNYGYTF
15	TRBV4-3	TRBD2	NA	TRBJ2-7	TGCGCCAGCAGCCAGGGACTAGCGGGCTCCTACGAGCAGTACTTC	CASSQGLAGSYEQYF
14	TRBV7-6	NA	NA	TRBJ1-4	TGTGCCAGCAGCTTAGGTTGGAGCGAGAAAAAACTGTTTTTT	CASSLGWSEKKLFF
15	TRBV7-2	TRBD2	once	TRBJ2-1	TGTGCCAGCAGCTTTAGCGGGGATTCCTACAATGAGCAGTTCTTC	CASSFSGDSYNEQFF
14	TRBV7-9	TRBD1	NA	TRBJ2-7	TGTGCCAGCAAACGGACAGGGAGCTCCTACGAGCAGTACTTC	CASKRTGSSYEQYF
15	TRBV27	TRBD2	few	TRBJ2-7	TGTGCCAGCAGTCTATCACTAGCGGGGGGGGACGAGCAGTACTTC	CASSLSLAGGDEQYF
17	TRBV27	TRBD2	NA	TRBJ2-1	TGTGCCAGCAGTTTTCCTCCCCTGGGCGGGGGGGCCCCTGAGCAGTTCTTC	CASSFPPLGGGAPEQFF
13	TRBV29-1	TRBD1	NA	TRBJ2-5	TGCAGCGTTGGGACAGGGGACTATGCGACCCAGTACTTC	CSVGTGDYATQYF
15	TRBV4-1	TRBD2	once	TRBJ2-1	TGTGCCAGCAGCCTCGGGACTAGCGGGGGAGGGGAGCAGTTCTTC	CASSLGTSGGGEQFF
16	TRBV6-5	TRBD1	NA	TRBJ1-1	TGTGCCAGCAGTTACGGTAACAGGGGGATGAACACTGAAGCTTTCTTT	CASSYGNRGMNTEAFF
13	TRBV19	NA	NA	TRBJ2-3	TGTGCCAGTAGTATTCGGCTCACAGATACGCAGTATTTT	CASSIRLTDTQYF
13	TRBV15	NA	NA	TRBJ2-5	TGTGCCACCAGCCCCGACCACCAAGAGACCCAGTACTTC	CATSPDHQETQYF
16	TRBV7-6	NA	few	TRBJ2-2	TGTGCCAGCAGCTTAGCGCTTGGCGGGGAGTACGGGGAGCTGTTTTTT	CASSLALGGEYGELFF
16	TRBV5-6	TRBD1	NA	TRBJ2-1	TGTGCCAGCGTTATAGGGGCCAGGGGGTATTACAATGAGCAGTTCTTC	CASVIGARGYYNEQFF
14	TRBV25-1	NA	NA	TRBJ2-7	TGTGCCAGCAGTGAAGCAAGCAGCTCCTACGAGCAGTACTTC	CASSEASSSYEQYF
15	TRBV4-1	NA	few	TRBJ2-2	TGCGCCAGCAGCCCGCGGGGAGGGAACACCGGGGAGCTGTTTTTT	CASSPRGGNTGELFF
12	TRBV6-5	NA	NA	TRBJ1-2	TGTGCCAGCACAGGCCAGAGCTATGGCTACACCTTC	CASTGQSYGYTF
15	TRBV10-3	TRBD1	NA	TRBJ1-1	TGTGCCATCACCCGGGACAGGGGGGCGAACACTGAAGCTTTCTTT	CAITRDRGANTEAFF
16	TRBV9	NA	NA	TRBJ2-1	TGTGCCAGCAGCGTACAGGATTTTAGCTCCTACAATGAGCAGTTCTTC	CASSVQDFSSYNEQFF
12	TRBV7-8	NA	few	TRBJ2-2	TGTGCCAGCAGCTTTGTTACCGGGGAGCTGTTTTTT	CASSFVTGELFF
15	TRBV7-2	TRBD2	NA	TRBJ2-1	TGTGCCAGCAGCCTCGAGACGGGGGGGCCCCATGAGCAGTTCTTC	CASSLETGGPHEQFF
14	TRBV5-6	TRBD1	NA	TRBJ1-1	TGTGCCAGCATCGGGACAGGGGGAGTGACTGAAGCTTTCTTT	CASIGTGGVTEAFF
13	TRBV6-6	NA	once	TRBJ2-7	TGTGCCAGCAGCCCCGGACGGGGACTCGAGCAGTACTTC	CASSPGRGLEQYF
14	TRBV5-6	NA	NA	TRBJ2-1	TGTGCCAGCAGCTTATGGCTAGCTTACAATGAGCAGTTCTTC	CASSLWLAYNEQFF
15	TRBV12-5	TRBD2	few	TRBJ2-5	TGTGCTAGTGGTTTGGTAGCGGGGACGGACGTGACCCAGTACTTC	CASGLVAGTDVTQYF
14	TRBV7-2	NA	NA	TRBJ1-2	TGTGCCAGCAGCTTAGCACGAGAAACATATGGCTACACCTTC	CASSLARETYGYTF
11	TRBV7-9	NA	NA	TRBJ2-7	TGTGCCAGCAGCGGGACCTACGAGCAGTACTTC	CASSGTYEQYF
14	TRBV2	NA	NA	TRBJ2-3	TGTGCCAGCAACGCACGTTACGGAACAGATACGCAGTATTTT	CASNARYGTDTQYF
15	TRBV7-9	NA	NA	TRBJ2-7	TGTGCCAGCAGCTTAGCAGGTGACTCCGTTAGTGGGCAGTACTTC	CASSLAGDSVSGQYF
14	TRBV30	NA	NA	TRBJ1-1	TGTGCCTGGAGTGTAACGCCGGGGAACACTGAAGCTTTCTTT	CAWSVTPGNTEAFF
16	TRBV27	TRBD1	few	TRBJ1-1	TGTGCCAGCAGTTCCCACCGACAGGGTAAGGACACTGAAGCTTTCTTT	CASSSHRQGKDTEAFF
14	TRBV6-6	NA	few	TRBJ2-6	TGTGCCAGCAGTCCAGGGGCTGGGGCCAACGTCCTGACTTTC	CASSPGAGANVLTF
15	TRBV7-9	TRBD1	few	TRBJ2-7	TGTGCCAGCAGCTTAGAAGGGACAGGCTTCTACGAGCAGTACTTC	CASSLEGTGFYEQYF
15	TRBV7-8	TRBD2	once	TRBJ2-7	TGTGCCAGCAGCAGCGGACTAGGTCTTTACTACGAGCAGTACTTC	CASSSGLGLYYEQYF